This T cell receptor beta chain appears in the sequencing data of a study of blood T cell repertoires in COVID-19. Across the study: Italy, Spain and the United States were the sources of the convalescent and acute COVID-19 samples. Sample material is recorded as cDNA or gDNA derived from T cells, B-cell-depleted T cells, or PBMCs.

CDR1 and CDR2 (germline): SGHNT, YYREEE (reference sequence). The CDR3 has 13 residues. Between the trimmed V and J ends, which lost 1 base and 6 bases, there was a span of 11 bases. In the authors' workflow: Amplification of reference gene primers was used by the study to estimate nucleated cell counts. TCRdb's copy holds only in-frame clones and misses some; the assay was immunoSEQ multiplex PCR. V, J and clone size are those of that table, while D and trimming were read from the DNA. In the table there are hundreds of thousands of clones, about 87% of which are singletons. V and J are TRBV5-4 and TRBJ2-7; D is unresolved. The sequencing input was peripheral blood. The receptor was isolated from an older man with acute or convalescent COVID-19. The CDR3 here is CASSLPSPGEQYF. The CDR3 nucleotides are TGTGCCAGCAGCTTGCCCAGTCCTGGCGAGCAGTACTTC. The entire variable domain, with the rest obtained from reference TRBV5-4 and TRBJ2-7, is as follows: ETGVTQSPTHLIKTRGQQVTLRCSSQSGHNTVSWYQQALGQGPQFIFQYYREEENGRGNFPPRFSGLQFPNYSSELNVNALELDDSALYLCASSLPSPGEQYFGPGTRLTVT.